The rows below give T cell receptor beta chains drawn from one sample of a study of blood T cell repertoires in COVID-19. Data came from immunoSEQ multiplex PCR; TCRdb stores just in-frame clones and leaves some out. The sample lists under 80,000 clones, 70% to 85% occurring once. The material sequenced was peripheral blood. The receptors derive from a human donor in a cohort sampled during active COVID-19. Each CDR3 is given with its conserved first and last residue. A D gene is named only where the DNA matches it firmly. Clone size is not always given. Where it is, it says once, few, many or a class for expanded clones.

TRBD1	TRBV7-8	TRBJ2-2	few	TGTGCCAGCAGCGACCGGGACAGCTTAAACACCGGGGAGCTGTTTTTT	CASSDRDSLNTGELFF
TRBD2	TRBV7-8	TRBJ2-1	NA	TGTGCCAGCAGCCCAGCGGGAGCTGGGGATGAGCAGTTCTTC	CASSPAGAGDEQFF
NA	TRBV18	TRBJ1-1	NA	TGTGCCAGCTCACCACGTCGGAACACTGAAGCTTTCTTT	CASSPRRNTEAFF
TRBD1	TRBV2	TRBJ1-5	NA	TGTGCCAGCAGAGCCGGGACAGAGGGGCAGCCCCAGCATTTT	CASRAGTEGQPQHF
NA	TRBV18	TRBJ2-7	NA	TGTGCCAGCTCGCCACTAAACCCTGCTGGGGCGAGCCTTAGATACGAGCAGTACTTC	CASSPLNPAGASLRYEQYF
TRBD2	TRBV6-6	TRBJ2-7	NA	TGTGCCAGCAGTACGCAGCGGGAACGCGAGCAGTACTTC	CASSTQREREQYF
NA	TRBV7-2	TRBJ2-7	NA	TGTGCCAGCAGCCCCAGGTACGAGCAGTACTTC	CASSPRYEQYF
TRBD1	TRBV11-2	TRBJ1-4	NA	TGTGCCAGCAGCCACCGCGGGACAGGGAATGAAAAACTGTTTTTT	CASSHRGTGNEKLFF
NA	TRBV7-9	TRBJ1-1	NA	TGTGCCAGCAGCTTGGACTTTCGGCAGAACACTGAAGCTTTCTTT	CASSLDFRQNTEAFF
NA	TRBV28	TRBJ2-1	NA	TGTGCCAGCAGTTTCGCGAAGGGGTCCTACAATGAGCAGTTCTTC	CASSFAKGSYNEQFF
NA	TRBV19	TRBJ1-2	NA	TGTGCCAGTAGTCCGGGGGTAGGAGACTATGGCTACACCTTC	CASSPGVGDYGYTF
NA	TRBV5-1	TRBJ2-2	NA	TGCGCCAGCAGCTCACAGGGTGCGAACACCGGGGAGCTGTTTTTT	CASSSQGANTGELFF
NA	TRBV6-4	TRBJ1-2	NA	TGTGCCAGCAGTGACTCAGGGGACTCAACTAGCTACACCTTC	CASSDSGDSTSYTF
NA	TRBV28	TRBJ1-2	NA	TGTGCCAGCAGGGACATCGATGGCTACACCTTC	CASRDIDGYTF
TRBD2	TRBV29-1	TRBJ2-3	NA	TGCAGCGTTGAAGATGGGGGTGGGAGGGGTACGCAGTATTTT	CSVEDGGGRGTQYF
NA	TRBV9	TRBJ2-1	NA	TGTGCCAGCAGCGTTCAGGGTCTTTCCCATGAGCAGTTCTTC	CASSVQGLSHEQFF
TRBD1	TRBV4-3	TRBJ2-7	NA	TGCGCCAGCAGCCAAGATAGTAGGGGGCAGGACGAGCAGTACTTC	CASSQDSRGQDEQYF
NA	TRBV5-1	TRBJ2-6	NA	TGCGCCAGCAGCCTTTTACAGGGAATGGCTGGGGCCAACGTCCTGACTTTC	CASSLLQGMAGANVLTF
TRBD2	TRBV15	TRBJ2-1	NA	TGTGCCACCAGCAGTGATATTGCTAGCGGGAGGAGAGATGAGCAGTTCTTC	CATSSDIASGRRDEQFF
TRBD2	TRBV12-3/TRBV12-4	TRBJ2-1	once	TGTGCCAGCAGTGCTAGCGGAAATGAGCAGTTCTTC	CASSASGNEQFF
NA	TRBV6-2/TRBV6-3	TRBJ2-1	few	TGTGCCAGCAGTTACTCGACCTCAGGTGAGCAGTTCTTC	CASSYSTSGEQFF
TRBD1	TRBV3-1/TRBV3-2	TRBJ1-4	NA	TGTGCCAGCAGCCAAGAGGGACAGGTTTTTGAAAAACTGTTTTTT	CASSQEGQVFEKLFF
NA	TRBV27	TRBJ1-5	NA	TGTGCCAGCAGCCAGGGTGGGCGTCAGCCCCAGCATTTT	CASSQGGRQPQHF
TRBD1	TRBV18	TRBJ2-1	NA	TGTGCCAGCTCAGGGGACAGGGCGGATCGGAATGAGCAGTTCTTC	CASSGDRADRNEQFF
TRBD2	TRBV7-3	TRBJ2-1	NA	TGTGCCAGCAGCTTAGAAGGGGCGGGAGGAGCCTACAATGAGCAGTTCTTC	CASSLEGAGGAYNEQFF
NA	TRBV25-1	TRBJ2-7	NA	TGTGCCAGCAGTGCACAGGTCCTCGAGCAGTACTTC	CASSAQVLEQYF
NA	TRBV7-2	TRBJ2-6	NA	TGTGCCAGCAGCTTAATGGAGCTAGCTTCTGGGGCCAACGTCCTGACTTTC	CASSLMELASGANVLTF
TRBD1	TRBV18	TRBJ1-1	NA	TGTGCCAGCTCACCAAGGAGACAGGGCGAAGAAGCTTTCTTT	CASSPRRQGEEAFF
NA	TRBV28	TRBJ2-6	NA	TGTGCCAGCAGAGACTTTCGGCTCGCTGGGGCCAACGTCCTGACTTTC	CASRDFRLAGANVLTF
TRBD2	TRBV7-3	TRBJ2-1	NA	TGTGCCAGCAGCTCCGAGCGGGAGGGCCACTATGAGCAGTTCTTC	CASSSEREGHYEQFF
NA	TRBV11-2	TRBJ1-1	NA	TGTGCCAGCAGCTTAGCCGCGGGGGGGAACACTGAAGCTTTCTTT	CASSLAAGGNTEAFF
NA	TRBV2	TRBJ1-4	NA	TGTGCCAGCAGTGAACAACGCCGGGGTAATGAAAAACTGTTTTTT	CASSEQRRGNEKLFF
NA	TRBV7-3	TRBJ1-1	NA	TGTGCCAGCAGCCCCTTGGGGGGGGACCTGAACACTGAAGCTTTCTTT	CASSPLGGDLNTEAFF
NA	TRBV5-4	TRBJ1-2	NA	TGTGCCAGCAGCTTCGAACAGGCCTACCGCGGCTACACCTTC	CASSFEQAYRGYTF
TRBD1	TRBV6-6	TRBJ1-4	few	TGTGCCAGCCGAACCACAGGGGTAGGTTCGGAAAAACTGTTTTTT	CASRTTGVGSEKLFF
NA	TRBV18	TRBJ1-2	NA	TGTGCCAGCTCAGAGACAGGTGAAGGGGGCTACACCTTC	CASSETGEGGYTF
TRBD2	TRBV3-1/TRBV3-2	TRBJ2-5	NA	TGTGCCAGCAGGAGGGGAGGGCTACGGGAGACCCAGTACTTC	CASRRGGLRETQYF
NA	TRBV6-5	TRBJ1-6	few	TGTGCCAGCCGACGGGGGGAGGGGACTTCACCCCTCCACTTT	CASRRGEGTSPLHF
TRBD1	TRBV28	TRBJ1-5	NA	TGTGCCAGCAGTTTCCCAACAGGGGGCAATCAGCCCCAGCATTTT	CASSFPTGGNQPQHF
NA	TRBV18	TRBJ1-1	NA	TGTGCCAGCTCACCCCAAGTAGGGGACACTGAAGCTTTCTTT	CASSPQVGDTEAFF
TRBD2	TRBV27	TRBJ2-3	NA	TGTGCCAGCAGTTTATGGTTCGCATCTGGGACTAGCGGTACAGATACGCAGTATTTT	CASSLWFASGTSGTDTQYF